Given below is one TCR beta chain in context. MiXCR was run by TCRdb on the RT-PCR reads, yielding one entry per CDR3 protein. The table lists about 680,000 distinct CDR3 sequences, approximately 15% of them singletons. V dropped 7 bases and J dropped 4 bases, with 16 bases sitting between them. The CDR3 loop spans 14 amino acids. Germline loops: CDR1 MDHEN, CDR2 SYDVKM. The rearrangement links TRBV28 to TRBJ1-2; the D is unclear. The sample consisted of memory CD4+ T cells from blood. The receptor was derived from a female donor in good health, serving as a healthy control. This CDR3 reads CASTRPGSPYGYTF. As DNA, the CDR3 is TGTGCCAGCACTCGACCCGGGAGCCCCTATGGCTACACCTTC.